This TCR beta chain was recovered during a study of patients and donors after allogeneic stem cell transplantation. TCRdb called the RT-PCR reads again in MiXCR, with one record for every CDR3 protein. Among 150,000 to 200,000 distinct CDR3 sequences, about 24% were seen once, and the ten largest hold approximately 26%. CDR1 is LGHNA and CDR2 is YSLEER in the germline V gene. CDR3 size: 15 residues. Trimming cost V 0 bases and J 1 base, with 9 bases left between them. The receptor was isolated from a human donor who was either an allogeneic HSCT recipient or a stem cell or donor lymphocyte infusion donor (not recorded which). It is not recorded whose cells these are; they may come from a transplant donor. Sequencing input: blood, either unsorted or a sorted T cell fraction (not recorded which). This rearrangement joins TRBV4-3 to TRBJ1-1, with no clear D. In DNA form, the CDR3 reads TGCGCCAGCAGCCAAGATAGGGCCGCGAACACTGAAGCTTTCTTT. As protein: CASSQDRAANTEAFF.